These 7 T cell receptor beta chains were all obtained from the same sample, sequenced in a study of cytomegalovirus exposure and HLA in healthy donors. The data were produced by immunoSEQ multiplex PCR, yet TCRdb's version contains in-frame clones alone and is incomplete. This table holds approximately 170,000 clones, approximately 81% found once. Sequencing was performed on PBMCs. The receptors come from a man younger than 35 in good health and CMV-seropositive.

The chain has TRBV6-5 and TRBJ1-5, with TRBD1 matching over 11 bases. The CDR3 runs to 15 residues. The germline V gene has CDR1 MNHEY and CDR2 SVGAGI. V lost 5 bases, J lost 3 bases, and 3 bases stayed unmatched. The CDR3 loop reads CASSRTGGTNQPQHF. The DNA for the CDR3 is TGTGCCAGCAGTCGGACAGGGGGCACCAATCAGCCCCAGCATTTT.

The rearrangement links TRBV5-6 to TRBJ2-7; TRBD2 matches 7 bases. The ends lost 3 bases at V and 5 bases at J; junction bases unmatched: 11. The germline CDR1 and CDR2 sequences are SGHDT and YYEEEE. This CDR3 contains 15 residues. CDR3 in DNA: TGTGCCAGCAGCTCTCCCTGGACTAGTCGCCACGAGCAGTACTTC. It codes for CASSSPWTSRHEQYF.

The chain combines TRBV5-6 with TRBJ2-5; 7 nucleotides match TRBD1. After removal of 2 bases from V and 3 bases from J, the junction contained 4 bases not matched to a gene. CDR1 and CDR2 from the germline V gene are SGHDT and YYEEEE. This CDR3 comprises 14 residues. CDR3 sequence: CASSLGDREETQYF. The DNA for the CDR3 is TGTGCCAGCAGCTTAGGGGACAGAGAAGAGACCCAGTACTTC.

The genes are TRBV5-1 and TRBJ2-2; a possible D gene is TRBD1 (6 bases). V was cut by 4 bases and J by 2 bases, with 12 bases left in between. The germline V gene encodes CDR1 SGHRS and CDR2 YFSETQ. This CDR3 is built from 15 residues. The CDR3 loop reads CASSIWTANTGELFF. The CDR3 region has the DNA TGCGCCAGCAGCATATGGACAGCTAACACCGGGGAGCTGTTTTTT.

The J gene is TRBJ2-2, the V gene TRBV2, with 8 nucleotides matching TRBD2. Per germline, CDR1 SNHLY and CDR2 FYNNEI. The CDR3 is 16 amino acids. Germline trimming cut 9 bases from V and 3 bases from J; bases unmatched to any gene: 12. CDR3 nucleotide sequence: TGTGCCAGTGAGGACTCCAGCGGGAGTGACACCGGGGAGCTGTTTTTT. It yields the protein CASEDSSGSDTGELFF.

The chain couples TRBV7-9 to TRBJ1-2; weak D call: TRBD1 (5 bases). Trimming left V 5 bases short and J 5 bases short, with 15 bases between. Looked up from germline, CDR1 is SEHNR and CDR2 is FQNEAQ (reference sequence). The CDR3 consists of 14 residues. The CDR3 DNA sequence: TGTGCCAGCAGCCCGCCGGGGGTTGGATATGGCTACACCTTC. This gives the protein CASSPPGVGYGYTF.

The gene calls are TRBV7-6 and TRBJ2-3; 9 nucleotides line up with TRBD2. This CDR3 spans 16 amino acids. Germline V lookup: CDR1 SGHVS, CDR2 FNYEAQ. With 1 base clipped from V and 6 bases from J, the junction kept 8 bases outside the gene matches. The CDR3 nucleotides are TGTGCCAGCAGCTTAGAGATAGCGGGAGTTCCCGATACGCAGTATTTT. Translated, it gives CASSLEIAGVPDTQYF.